This TCR beta chain was found in a study of blood T cells in healthy people across ages. Study-wide results and caveats: Roughly linear age-related decline in beta diversity appeared, significant by age 40. CMV status of donors was unknown, possibly confounding expanded clonotype changes.

Primed by a sample-barcoded 5' primer and a J-beta primer mix, a second PCR proceeded for about 6 to 12 cycles. TCRdb redid the calling of the 5' RACE reads with MiXCR, one entry per CDR3 protein. Seen here are 1.5 million to 1.9 million distinct CDR3 sequences, roughly 43% observed once, and the top ten hold about 4.1%. From germline, CDR1 is MNHNY and CDR2 SVGAGI (reference sequence). Deletions cut 5 bases from V and 0 bases from J, with 13 bases between. The CDR3 runs 15 residues. In this sample, this clonotype turned up a few times. The antigen is not known. What was sequenced was blood. The V and J genes are TRBV6-6 and TRBJ1-1; D gene ambiguous. The receptor comes from a woman aged 18-29 years in good health. CDR3 loop: CASSNRGGMNTEAFF. DNA of the CDR3: TGTGCCAGCAGTAATAGAGGAGGAATGAACACTGAAGCTTTCTTT.